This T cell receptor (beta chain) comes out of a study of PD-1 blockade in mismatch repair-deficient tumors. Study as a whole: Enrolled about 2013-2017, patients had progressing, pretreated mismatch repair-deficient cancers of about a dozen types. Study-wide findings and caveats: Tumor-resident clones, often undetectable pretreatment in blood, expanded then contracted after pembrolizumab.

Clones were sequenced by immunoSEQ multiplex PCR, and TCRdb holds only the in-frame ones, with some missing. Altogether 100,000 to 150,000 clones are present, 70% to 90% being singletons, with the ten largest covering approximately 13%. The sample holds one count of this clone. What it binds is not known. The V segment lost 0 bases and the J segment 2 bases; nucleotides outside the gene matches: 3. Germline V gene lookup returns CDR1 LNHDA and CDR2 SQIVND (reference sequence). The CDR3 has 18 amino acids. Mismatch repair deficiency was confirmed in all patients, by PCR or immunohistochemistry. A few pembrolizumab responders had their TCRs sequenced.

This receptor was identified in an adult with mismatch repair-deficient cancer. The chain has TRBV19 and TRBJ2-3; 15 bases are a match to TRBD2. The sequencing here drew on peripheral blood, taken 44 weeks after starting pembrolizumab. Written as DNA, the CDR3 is TGTGCCAGTAGTATAGATGGGACTAGCGGGGGGATCACAGATACGCAGTATTTT. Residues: CASSIDGTSGGITDTQYF.